This passage covers 32 T cell receptor beta chains from one sample sequenced in a study of PD-1 blockade in mismatch repair-deficient tumors. The data were produced by immunoSEQ multiplex PCR, yet TCRdb's version contains in-frame clones alone and is incomplete. Of around 100,000 clones listed, approximately 80% are singletons. The sequencing used peripheral blood, collected 60 to 65 weeks after starting pembrolizumab. These receptor sequences come from an adult with mismatch repair-deficient cancer.

This clone was found once. The rearrangement uses TRBV6-5 and TRBJ2-1; D perhaps matches TRBD2 (5 bases). Germline CDR1 is MNHEY and CDR2 is SVGAGI. V dropped 5 bases and J dropped 7 bases, with 9 bases sitting between them. The CDR3 has 12 amino acids. The CDR3 DNA reads as TGTGCCAGCAGTCGACGGGGTAATGAGCAGTTCTTC. This encodes CASSRRGNEQFF.

The V gene is TRBV9, the J gene TRBJ2-7, with D perhaps matching TRBD2 (6 bases). The CDR3 sequence is 15 residues long. Looked up from germline, CDR1 is SGDLS and CDR2 is YYNGEE. Trimming stripped 3 bases from V and 3 bases from J, with 16 bases between. The CDR3 DNA reads TGTGCCAGCAGCGAATATTCCGGGACTGACTACGAGCAGTACTTC. Its translation is CASSEYSGTDYEQYF.

V is TRBV6-5 and J is TRBJ1-1; maybe TRBD1 (5 bases). Trimming took 5 bases from V and 6 from J, leaving 16 bases between them. Germline CDR1 is MNHEY and CDR2 is SVGAGI. CDR3 length: 14 amino acids. The CDR3 DNA is TGTGCCAGCAGTGGAATGTCAGGGCGGTCTGAAGCTTTCTTT. Residues: CASSGMSGRSEAFF.

V is TRBV7-6 and J is TRBJ2-6; no firm D call. The germline V gene encodes CDR1 SGHVS and CDR2 FNYEAQ. This CDR3 is built from 17 residues. V was pared by 5 bases and J by 0 bases, with 14 bases between. In DNA, the CDR3 is TGTGCCAGCAGCCCACACCCCCTCGGCTCTGGGGCCAACGTCCTGACTTTC. It yields the protein CASSPHPLGSGANVLTF.

In nucleotides, the CDR3 is TGTGCCAGCAGCTTGGTATTCGGGAGGGCCTTCTATGAGCAGTTCTTC. This translates into CASSLVFGRAFYEQFF. The chain employs TRBV5-5 and TRBJ2-1; TRBD2 matches at 8 bases. The germline gives CDR1 SGHKS, CDR2 YYEKEE (reference sequence). The V segment lost 0 bases and the J segment 8 bases; nucleotides outside the gene matches: 10. CDR3 length: 16 amino acids.

This clone has more than one count but fewer than ten. The rearrangement uses TRBV11-3 and TRBJ2-1, with D possibly being TRBD2 (6 bases). The CDR3 runs to 16 residues. V lost 4 bases and J lost 4, with 17 bases in between. Germline V gives CDR1 SGHNT, CDR2 YENEEA. Written as DNA, the CDR3 is TGTGCCAGCAGCTCGGCCGGGAGCGGTTCATACAATGAGCAGTTCTTC. This codes for CASSSAGSGSYNEQFF.

The chain has TRBV21-1 and TRBJ2-2; the D call TRBD1 from the table was never checked on the DNA. TRBV21-1 has pseudogene status. The CDR3 is 16 residues long. Written as DNA, the CDR3 is TGTGCCAGCAGCATTAGGAAGGGCAGGGTCCCCGGGGAGCTGTTTTTT. This translates into CASSIRKGRVPGELFF.

The V call is TRBV10-3, the J call TRBJ2-1; the D gene could be TRBD1 or TRBD2 (5 bases each). The V and J ends lost 7 bases and 5 bases respectively, with 18 bases between them. CDR3 length: 15 amino acids. Looked up from germline, CDR1 is ENHRY and CDR2 is SYGVKD. The DNA of the CDR3 is TGTGCCATCACCGGAAGGGGCCAAGCGGACAATGAGCAGTTCTTC. Encoded protein: CAITGRGQADNEQFF.

The rearrangement joins TRBV7-9 to TRBJ2-1; the D gene is possibly TRBD2 (5 bases). V was pared by 7 bases and J by 1 base, with 17 bases between. Germline V gene lookup returns CDR1 SEHNR and CDR2 FQNEAQ (reference sequence). This CDR3 has 16 amino acids. The CDR3 nucleotides read TGTGCCAGCACCTACGGAAGCGCGGGTTCCTACAATGAGCAGTTCTTC. Translated: CASTYGSAGSYNEQFF.

The J gene is TRBJ2-3, the V gene TRBV2, with a tentative D call TRBD1 (5 bases). Trimming took 6 bases from V and 6 from J, leaving 13 bases between them. The CDR3 loop spans 13 amino acids. In germline, CDR1 is SNHLY, CDR2 FYNNEI. CDR3 sequence: CASSSPGRDTQYF. The CDR3 bases are TGTGCCAGCAGCTCCCCAGGGCGGGATACGCAGTATTTT.

This chain connects TRBV2 to TRBJ1-2; the D gene is possibly TRBD1 (6 bases). Germline loops: CDR1 SNHLY, CDR2 FYNNEI. This CDR3 contains 15 residues. V was clipped by 4 bases and J by 2 bases, with 14 bases between them. The CDR3 region has the DNA TGTGCCAGCAGTGGCTTGGGGGGCTCCAACTATGGCTACACCTTC. Translating it yields CASSGLGGSNYGYTF.

V usage is TRBV6-5 and J usage is TRBJ1-3, with D unresolved. V gave up 4 bases and J gave up 1 base, with 8 bases separating them. The CDR3 is 14 amino acids. Per the germline V gene, CDR1 is MNHEY and CDR2 is SVGAGI. The DNA for the CDR3 is TGTGCCAGCAGTTCTAGGGTGTCTGGAAACACCATATATTTT. Protein sequence: CASSSRVSGNTIYF.

The chain employs TRBV5-1 and TRBJ2-2; D remains ambiguous. There are 13 residues in the CDR3. Germline V gene sequence: CDR1 SGHRS, CDR2 YFSETQ. The germline V and J ends were trimmed by 0 bases and 3 bases, with 3 bases remaining between them. The CDR3 loop is CASSLGDTGELFF. The CDR3 DNA is TGCGCCAGCAGCTTGGGAGACACCGGGGAGCTGTTTTTT.

Here the CDR3 reads CASSSGQGSTNEKLFF. For the CDR3, the DNA is TGCGCCAGCAGCTCCGGACAGGGATCGACTAATGAAAAACTGTTTTTT. V and J are TRBV5-1 and TRBJ1-4, with TRBD1 identical over 8 bases. Germline lookup yields CDR1 SGHRS and CDR2 YFSETQ. The junction had 6 bases not matched to a gene; V was cut back by 3 bases and J by 2 bases. This CDR3 region has 16 residues.

The rearrangement uses TRBV2 and TRBJ2-1; D is perhaps TRBD2 (5 bases). V shed 0 bases and J shed 0 bases, with 21 bases lying between them. This CDR3 is 20 amino acids long. The V gene's germline CDR1 is SNHLY and CDR2 FYNNEI. CDR3 nucleotide sequence: TGTGCCAGCAGTGAAGCGGCGAGGGCCTGGGCCTCGAGCTCCTACAATGAGCAGTTCTTC. It encodes CASSEAARAWASSSYNEQFF. Full variable domain (outside the CDR3, taken from reference TRBV2 and TRBJ2-1): EPEVTQTPSHQVTQMGQEVILRCVPISNHLYFYWYRQILGQKVEFLVSFYNNEISEKSEIFDDQFSVERPDGSNFTLKIRSTKLEDSAMYFCASSEAARAWASSSYNEQFFGPGTRLTVL.

The rearrangement joins TRBV5-4 to TRBJ1-3; D is unclear. V was trimmed by 4 bases and J by 0 bases, leaving 8 bases between them. The germline V gene encodes CDR1 SGHNT and CDR2 YYREEE (reference sequence). The CDR3 covers 14 residues. CDR3 sequence reads: CASSEQRSGNTIYF. The CDR3 DNA sequence: TGTGCCAGCAGCGAACAGCGCTCTGGAAACACCATATATTTT.

This rearrangement joins TRBV7-2 to TRBJ2-1; a possible D gene is TRBD2 (6 bases). CDR1 SGHTA and CDR2 FQGNSA come from the germline V gene. Trimming removed 7 bases at V and 9 bases at J, with 22 bases between. This CDR3 region has 15 residues. CDR3 in amino acids: CASKIPGVGGSEQFF. CDR3 bases: TGTGCCAGCAAAATCCCGGGGGTAGGAGGAAGTGAGCAGTTCTTC.

The chain links TRBV11-2 to TRBJ2-1, with 12 bases lining up with TRBD2. V was pared by 1 base and J by 7 bases, with 2 bases of the junction left unmatched. The CDR3 has 15 amino acids. The V gene's germline CDR1 is SGHAT and CDR2 FQNNGV. Here the CDR3 DNA reads TGTGCCAGCAGCTTAGGGACTAGCGGGGCAAATGAGCAGTTCTTC. Encoded protein: CASSLGTSGANEQFF.

The rearrangement uses TRBV28 and TRBJ1-1; no clear D. Trimming shortened V by 3 bases and J by 1 base, and 3 bases separated the two germline ends. CDR1 MDHEN and CDR2 SYDVKM come from the germline V gene. This CDR3 spans 12 amino acids. CDR3 residues: CASSFWNTEAFF. The CDR3 DNA reads as TGTGCCAGCAGTTTTTGGAACACTGAAGCTTTCTTT.

This clone appeared a single time. V is TRBV5-1 and J is TRBJ2-5; 11 bases are shared with TRBD2. The V and J ends lost 4 bases and 4 bases, in that order; junction bases with no gene match: 3. Germline assignment: CDR1 SGHRS and CDR2 YFSETQ. The CDR3 extends over 14 amino acids. CDR3 nucleotide sequence: TGCGCCAGCAGCGGCGGGACTAGCGGAGAGACCCAGTACTTC. Protein: CASSGGTSGETQYF.

The chain recombines TRBV18 with TRBJ1-2, with TRBD1 identical over 7 bases. Germline CDR1 and CDR2: KGHSH and LQKENI. Trimming removed 2 bases from V and 10 bases from J; junction bases left unmatched: 10. This CDR3 spans 14 amino acids. This CDR3 is CASSPTGQRVYYTF. CDR3 in DNA: TGTGCCAGCTCACCAACGGGACAGCGGGTATACTACACCTTC.

The chain couples TRBV5-4 to TRBJ1-3; maybe TRBD1 (6 bases). Trimming took off 2 bases at V and 6 bases at J, with 9 bases between the two ends. CDR3 size: 13 residues. The germline V gene encodes CDR1 SGHNT and CDR2 YYREEE (reference sequence). CDR3 nucleotide sequence: TGTGCCAGCAGCTTACAGGGAAAAAACACCATATATTTT. It codes for CASSLQGKNTIYF.

Only one count was recorded for this clone. The CDR3 loop reads CASSPGSSGYIHEQFF. CDR3 DNA sequence: TGTGCCAGCTCACCCGGATCTAGCGGGTACATCCATGAGCAGTTCTTC. The J gene is TRBJ2-1, the V gene TRBV18, with TRBD2 matching over 8 bases. The CDR3 has 16 amino acids. Per germline, CDR1 KGHSH and CDR2 LQKENI. The J segment lost 8 bases and the V segment lost 3 bases, leaving 12 bases of the junction unmatched.

The chain is built from TRBV5-5 and TRBJ1-1; no reliable D call. The CDR3 has 12 amino acids. The V and J ends lost 1 base and 3 bases respectively, with 4 bases between them. Germline-derived CDR1 and CDR2 are SGHKS and YYEKEE (reference sequence). The CDR3: CASSLRDTEAFF. CDR3 nucleotide sequence: TGTGCCAGCAGCTTGAGGGACACTGAAGCTTTCTTT.

The chain combines TRBV2 with TRBJ1-1, with no clear D. Per germline, CDR1 SNHLY and CDR2 FYNNEI. CDR3 length: 13 residues. Trimming removed 4 bases from V and 0 bases from J, with 6 bases in between. Here the CDR3 DNA reads TGTGCCAGCAGTGGACGGATGAACACTGAAGCTTTCTTT. This translates into CASSGRMNTEAFF.

The chain is built from TRBV27 and TRBJ2-2; TRBD2 matches 8 bases. V gave up 6 bases and J gave up 2 bases; unmatched junction bases: 8. Germline lookup yields CDR1 MNHEY and CDR2 SMNVEV (reference sequence). The CDR3 runs to 16 residues. The CDR3 sequence is CASRAIAGLNTGELFF. The CDR3 DNA follows: TGTGCCAGCAGGGCTATAGCGGGACTAAACACCGGGGAGCTGTTTTTT.

In its sample, this clone was seen once. This sequence joins TRBV27 and TRBJ2-7; the match to TRBD2 covers 10 bases. This CDR3 has 16 amino acids. Germline CDR1 and CDR2: MNHEY and SMNVEV (reference sequence). V shed 0 bases, J shed 0 bases, and the junction held 2 bases outside the gene matches. The DNA of the CDR3 is TGTGCCAGCAGTTTATCCGGACTAGCGGACTCCTACGAGCAGTACTTC. Its protein is CASSLSGLADSYEQYF.

The J gene is TRBJ2-5, the V gene TRBV7-2, with unresolved D. The CDR3 loop spans 14 amino acids. Germline lookup yields CDR1 SGHTA and CDR2 FQGNSA. V was clipped by 3 bases and J by 4 bases, with 12 bases between them. Written as DNA, the CDR3 is TGTGCCAGCAGCTTCGGGCCCCCACCAGAGACCCAGTACTTC. Translation: CASSFGPPPETQYF.

J is TRBJ1-3 and V is TRBV5-4; D unresolved. The CDR3 is made up of 17 amino acids. V lost 0 bases and J 0 bases, leaving 13 bases between the germline ends. Germline lookup yields CDR1 SGHNT and CDR2 YYREEE (reference sequence). The CDR3 here is CASSLDGQYYSGNTIYF. The CDR3 region has the DNA TGTGCCAGCAGCTTGGACGGCCAGTATTACTCTGGAAACACCATATATTTT.

This chain uses TRBV5-5 with TRBJ1-5, with a tentative D call TRBD1 (6 bases). There are 13 residues in the CDR3. CDR1 and CDR2 from the germline V gene are SGHKS and YYEKEE (reference sequence). Trimming stripped 7 bases from V and 7 bases from J, with 15 bases between. The CDR3 loop is CASGLQGDQPQHF. Written as DNA, the CDR3 is TGTGCCAGCGGGTTACAGGGAGACCAGCCCCAGCATTTT. Full variable domain (remainder filled in from reference TRBV5-5 and TRBJ1-5): DAGVTQSPTHLIKTRGQQVTLRCSPISGHKSVSWYQQVLGQGPQFIFQYYEKEERGRGNFPDRFSARQFPNYSSELNVNALLLGDSALYLCASGLQGDQPQHFGDGTRLSIL.

This chain uses TRBV25-1 with TRBJ2-2, with D possibly being TRBD1 (6 bases). The CDR3 totals 14 residues. V lost 7 bases and J 2 bases, leaving 11 bases between the germline ends. Germline V gene sequence: CDR1 MGHDK, CDR2 SYGVNS. DNA for the CDR3: TGTGCCAGCACCCAGGGGTCAAACACCGGGGAGCTGTTTTTT. Its translation is CASTQGSNTGELFF.

This clone was seen a handful of times. The rearrangement joins TRBV9 to TRBJ2-2, with D hard to call. Between the trimmed V and J ends, which lost 2 bases and 0 bases, there was a span of 8 bases. From germline, CDR1 is SGDLS and CDR2 YYNGEE. This CDR3 contains 15 residues. The chain's CDR3 is CASSVDNSNTGELFF. For the CDR3, the DNA is TGTGCCAGCAGCGTCGACAACTCGAACACCGGGGAGCTGTTTTTT.